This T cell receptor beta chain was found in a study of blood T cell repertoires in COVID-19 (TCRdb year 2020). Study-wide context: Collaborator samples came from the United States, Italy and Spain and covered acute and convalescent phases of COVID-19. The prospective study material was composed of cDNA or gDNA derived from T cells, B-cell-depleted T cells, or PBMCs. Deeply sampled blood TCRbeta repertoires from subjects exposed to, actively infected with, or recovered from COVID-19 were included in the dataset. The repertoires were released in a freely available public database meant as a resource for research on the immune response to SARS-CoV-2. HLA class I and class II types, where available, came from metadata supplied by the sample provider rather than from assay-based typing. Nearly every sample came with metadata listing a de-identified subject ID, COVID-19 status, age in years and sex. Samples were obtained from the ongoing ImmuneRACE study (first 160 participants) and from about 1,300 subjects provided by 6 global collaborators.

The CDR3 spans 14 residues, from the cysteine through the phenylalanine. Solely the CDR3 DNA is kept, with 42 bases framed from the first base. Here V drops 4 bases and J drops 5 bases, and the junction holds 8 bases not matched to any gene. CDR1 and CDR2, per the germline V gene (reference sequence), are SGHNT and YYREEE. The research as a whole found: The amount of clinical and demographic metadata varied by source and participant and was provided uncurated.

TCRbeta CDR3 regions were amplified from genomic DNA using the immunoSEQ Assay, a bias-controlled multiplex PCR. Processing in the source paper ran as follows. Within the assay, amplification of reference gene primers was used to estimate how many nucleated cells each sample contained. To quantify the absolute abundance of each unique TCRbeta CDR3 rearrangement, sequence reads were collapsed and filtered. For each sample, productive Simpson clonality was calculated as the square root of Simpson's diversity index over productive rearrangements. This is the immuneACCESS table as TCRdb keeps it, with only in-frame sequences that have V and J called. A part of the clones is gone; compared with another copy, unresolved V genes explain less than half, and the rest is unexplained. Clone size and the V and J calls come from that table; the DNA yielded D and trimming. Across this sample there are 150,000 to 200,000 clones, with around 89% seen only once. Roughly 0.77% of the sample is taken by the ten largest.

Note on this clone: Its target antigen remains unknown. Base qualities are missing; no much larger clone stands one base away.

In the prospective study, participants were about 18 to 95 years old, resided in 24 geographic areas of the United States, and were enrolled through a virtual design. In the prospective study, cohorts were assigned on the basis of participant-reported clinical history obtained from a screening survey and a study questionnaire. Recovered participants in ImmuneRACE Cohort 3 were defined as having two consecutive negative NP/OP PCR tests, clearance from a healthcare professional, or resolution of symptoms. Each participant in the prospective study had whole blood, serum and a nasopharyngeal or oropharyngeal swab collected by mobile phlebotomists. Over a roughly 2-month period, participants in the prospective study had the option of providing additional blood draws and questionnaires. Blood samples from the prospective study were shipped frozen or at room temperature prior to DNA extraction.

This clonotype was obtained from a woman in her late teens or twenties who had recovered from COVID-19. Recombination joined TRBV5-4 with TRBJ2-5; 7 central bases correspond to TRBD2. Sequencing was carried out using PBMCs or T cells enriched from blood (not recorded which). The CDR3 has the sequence CASSALREMETQYF. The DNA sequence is TGTGCCAGCAGCGCCCTGCGGGAGATGGAGACCCAGTACTTC.